The sequence of this TCR beta chain was determined in a study of T cell responses to AZD1222 COVID-19 vaccine. Study overall: Second-dose schedules of about 4 or about 12 weeks were combined. Study-wide results and caveats: The donor cohort was predominantly white British with a female majority, and clonal diversity may have been underestimated. Among vaccine-associated CD4 TCRs, coverage spanned spike, with dominance at 160-218 and 743-854. Repertoires in all cases were sampled only once the peak T cell response had passed.

Repertoires were generated with immunoSEQ multiplex PCR, while TCRdb's copy carries only in-frame clones and drops some. The sample holds over 100,000 clones; about 88% are singletons and the top ten take 17%. This CDR3 spans 14 amino acids. Germline lookup yields CDR1 SGHRS and CDR2 YFSETQ. V was cut by 1 base and J by 4 bases, with 11 bases left in between. In its sample, this clone was seen once. As yet, its antigen is unknown. The receptor was derived from an adult in good health. This sequence joins TRBV5-1 and TRBJ1-2; D perhaps matches TRBD1 (5 bases). This specimen was peripheral blood, taken on day 0 of AZD1222 vaccination. The CDR3: CASSLSGGSYGYTF. The CDR3 coding sequence is TGCGCCAGCAGCTTGTCGGGGGGTAGCTATGGCTACACCTTC.